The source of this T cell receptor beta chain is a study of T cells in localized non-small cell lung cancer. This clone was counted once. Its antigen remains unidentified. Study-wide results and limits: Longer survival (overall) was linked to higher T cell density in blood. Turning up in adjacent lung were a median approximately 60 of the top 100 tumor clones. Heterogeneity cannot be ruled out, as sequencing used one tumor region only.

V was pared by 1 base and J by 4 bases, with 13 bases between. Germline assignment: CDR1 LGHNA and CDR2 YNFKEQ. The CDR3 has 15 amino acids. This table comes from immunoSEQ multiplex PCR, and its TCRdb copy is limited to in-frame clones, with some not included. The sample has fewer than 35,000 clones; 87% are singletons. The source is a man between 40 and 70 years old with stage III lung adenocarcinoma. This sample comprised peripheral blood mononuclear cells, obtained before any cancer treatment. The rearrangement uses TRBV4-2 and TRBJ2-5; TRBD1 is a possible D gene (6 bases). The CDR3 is CASSQGTGLGETQYF. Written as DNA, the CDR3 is TGTGCCAGCAGCCAAGGAACAGGGTTAGGAGAGACCCAGTACTTC.